This TCR beta chain emerged from a study of blood T cell repertoires in COVID-19. Germline values: CDR1 GTSNPN, CDR2 SVGIG (reference sequence). The CDR3 contains 15 residues. The V segment lost 6 bases and the J segment 4 bases; nucleotides outside the gene matches: 9. The assay was immunoSEQ multiplex PCR, and TCRdb's table has in-frame clones only and misses some. This repertoire shows around 150,000 clones, around 90% found once; its top ten account for roughly 2.3%. This rearrangement joins TRBV30 to TRBJ2-1; TRBD2 agrees at 10 bases. This TCR was sampled from a man between 18 and 35 years old with acute or convalescent COVID-19. Material for sequencing was peripheral blood. Written as DNA, the CDR3 is TGTGCCTGCACTAGACTAGCGGGTAGTTACAATGAGCAGTTCTTC. The encoded protein is CACTRLAGSYNEQFF.